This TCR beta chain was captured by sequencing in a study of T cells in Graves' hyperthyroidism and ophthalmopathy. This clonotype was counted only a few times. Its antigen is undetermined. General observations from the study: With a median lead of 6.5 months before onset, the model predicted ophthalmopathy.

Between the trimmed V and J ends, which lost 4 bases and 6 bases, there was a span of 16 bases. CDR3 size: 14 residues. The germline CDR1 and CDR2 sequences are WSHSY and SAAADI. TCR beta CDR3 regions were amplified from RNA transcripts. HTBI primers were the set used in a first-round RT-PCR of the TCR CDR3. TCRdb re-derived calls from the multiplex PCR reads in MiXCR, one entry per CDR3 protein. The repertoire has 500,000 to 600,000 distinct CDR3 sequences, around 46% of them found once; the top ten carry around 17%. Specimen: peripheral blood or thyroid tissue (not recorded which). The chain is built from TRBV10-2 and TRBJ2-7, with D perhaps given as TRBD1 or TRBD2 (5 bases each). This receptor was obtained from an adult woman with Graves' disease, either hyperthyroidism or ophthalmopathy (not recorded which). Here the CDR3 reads CASSAFNPGREQYF. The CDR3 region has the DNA TGCGCCAGCAGTGCCTTTAATCCGGGACGCGAGCAGTACTTC.